The following is a T cell receptor beta chain sequence with its context. Known numbers of the T cell clone KT2 were added to PBMC. KT2 cells were mixed with fixed PBMC numbers at varying ratios. Germline assignment: CDR1 MNHGY and CDR2 SAAAGT. The CDR3 covers 18 residues. Trimming cost V 2 bases and J 0 bases, with 18 bases left between them. This sample stems from a study of quantifying T cell responses using KT2 cells. Study as a whole: Reverse transcription used primers in the TCR alpha and beta constant regions.

The cDNA 3' end received a ligated oligonucleotide with a UMI. First-round PCR used around 4 cycles and beta primers RC1.1 and RC1.2 covering TRBC1 and TRBC2. Separate processing of TCR alpha and beta chains began at the second PCR. MiXCR, run by TCRdb on the UMI-ligation and nested PCR reads, gives a single entry per CDR3 protein. The profile shows 39,000 or so distinct CDR3 sequences, 15% to 20% of them singletons. This TCR came from a human donor. Material: PBMCs spiked with cells of the T cell clone KT2. This chain links TRBV6-8 with TRBJ2-3; TRBD1 or TRBD2 may be the D gene (5 bases each). CDR3 in DNA: TGTGCCAGCAGTTACGGTAGGACTCCGGGACGTAGCACAGATACGCAGTATTTT. Its protein product is CASSYGRTPGRSTDTQYF.